The 8 T cell receptor beta chains below all came from one sample that was sequenced in a study of blood T cell repertoires in COVID-19. Sequenced by immunoSEQ multiplex PCR; TCRdb stores in-frame clones only, minus some. This sample has more than 110,000 clones; around 89% occur once, and the top ten carry roughly 2.9%. The sequenced material came from peripheral blood. The receptors here all came from a man aged 60-69 years with active or convalescent COVID-19.

The chain employs TRBV5-1 and TRBJ1-1, with 8 bases fitting TRBD1. Germline CDR1 is SGHRS and CDR2 is YFSETQ. V shed 7 bases, J shed 1 base, and the junction held 3 bases outside the gene matches. The CDR3 contains 13 residues. The CDR3 region has the DNA TGCGCCAGCGGCGACAGGGGGAACACTGAAGCTTTCTTT. Translation: CASGDRGNTEAFF.

The V and J genes are TRBV2 and TRBJ2-1, with TRBD2 identical over 8 bases. The CDR3 has 16 residues. Germline V gene data show CDR1 as SNHLY and CDR2 as FYNNEI. The J segment lost 15 bases and the V segment lost 7 bases, leaving 23 bases of the junction unmatched. CDR3 nucleotide sequence: TGTGCCAGCAAATCAGGACTAGCAGGGATCTGGACGGCTCTGTTCTTC. Translating it yields CASKSGLAGIWTALFF.

The chain recombines TRBV27 with TRBJ2-5; D may be TRBD1 (5 bases). V dropped 6 bases and J dropped 7 bases, with 18 bases sitting between them. Germline lookup yields CDR1 MNHEY and CDR2 SMNVEV (reference sequence). The CDR3 spans 14 residues. The CDR3 coding sequence is TGTGCCAGCAGGAATTTTGGGGATAGGGGGACCCAGTACTTC. Protein sequence: CASRNFGDRGTQYF.

V usage is TRBV5-4 and J usage is TRBJ1-1; a weak D match, TRBD1 (5 bases). Trimming took 1 base from V and 1 from J, leaving 11 bases between them. The V gene's germline CDR1 is SGHNT and CDR2 YYREEE (reference sequence). The CDR3 spans 15 residues. CDR3 in DNA: TGTGCCAGCAGCTTGCGACAGCCCAAGAACACTGAAGCTTTCTTT. Residues: CASSLRQPKNTEAFF.

The chain uses TRBV6-6 and TRBJ1-1; unclear D gene. V was cut by 5 bases and J by 1 base, with 11 bases left in between. Germline V gene lookup returns CDR1 MNHNY and CDR2 SVGAGI (reference sequence). The CDR3 runs to 14 residues. The CDR3 sequence: CASSGGIGNTEAFF. CDR3 bases: TGTGCCAGCAGTGGAGGGATCGGGAACACTGAAGCTTTCTTT.

The genes are TRBV28 and TRBJ1-6; D call uncertain. V lost 3 bases, J lost 10 bases, and 13 bases lay in between. The V gene's germline CDR1 is MDHEN and CDR2 SYDVKM. The CDR3 extends over 14 amino acids. CDR3 region: CASSFGRRESPLHF. CDR3 bases: TGTGCCAGCAGTTTTGGGCGAAGGGAGTCACCCCTCCACTTT.

This clone has only one observation. The CDR3 reads CASSWALPTGELFF. CDR3 bases: TGTGCCAGCTCCTGGGCTTTACCCACCGGGGAGCTGTTTTTT. V gene TRBV7-9 combines with J gene TRBJ2-2; D uncertain. The V gene lost 8 bases and the J gene lost 4 bases, with 14 bases spanning the gap. CDR1 is SEHNR and CDR2 is FQNEAQ in the germline V gene (reference sequence). This CDR3 is built from 14 residues.

The genes are TRBV2 and TRBJ1-1; the match to TRBD1 covers 7 bases. The junction had 8 bases not matched to a gene; V was cut back by 7 bases and J by 3 bases. CDR1 is SNHLY and CDR2 is FYNNEI in the germline V gene. The CDR3 sequence is 14 residues long. This CDR3 reads CASNGQAVHTEAFF. CDR3 nucleotides: TGTGCCAGCAATGGACAGGCGGTACACACTGAAGCTTTCTTT.